This T cell receptor beta chain was recovered during a study of cytomegalovirus exposure and HLA in healthy donors. Across the whole study: The 110 million or so unique TCR beta sequences, from roughly 170 million T cells, were found by an earlier analysis. Study observations and caveats: As immune exposure information, only CMV serostatus was available.

Germline V CDR1 and CDR2: LNHDA, SQIVND (reference sequence). CDR3 size: 15 residues. Trimming pared 6 bases from V and 4 bases from J, leaving 15 bases between. As concerns this clone: Its target is unknown.

The donors gave bone marrow, and they were healthy. Use of 60 Vbeta and 13 Jbeta primers characterized the PCR. Profiled with immunoSEQ multiplex PCR; TCRdb holds only in-frame clones, not every one. The table shows some 160,000 clones, with 77% occurring only once. This TCR was sampled from a woman aged 25 to 39 in good health and CMV-seronegative. The chain has TRBV19 and TRBJ2-2, with D possibly TRBD2 on 6 matching bases. The sample taken for sequencing was PBMCs. CDR3 in amino acids: CASSGGGSGTGELFF. The CDR3 DNA sequence: TGTGCCAGTAGCGGAGGCGGTAGCGGCACCGGGGAGCTGTTTTTT.